The 17 T cell receptor beta chains in this list originate from one sample, sequenced in a study of OX40 agonist ivuxolimab in advanced cancers. Data came from immunoSEQ multiplex PCR; TCRdb stores just in-frame clones and leaves some out. The sample has tens of thousands of clones, around 74% seen once. Source: CD4+ or CD8+ T cells sorted from blood, taken in a trial of the OX40 agonist ivuxolimab. The source is an adult with an advanced solid tumor such as melanoma, head and neck, liver or kidney cancer.

The J gene is TRBJ2-1, the V gene TRBV5-6; 10 bases line up with TRBD2. The CDR3 contains 16 residues. Germline CDR1 and CDR2: SGHDT and YYEEEE. The V and J ends lost 2 bases and 5 bases, in that order; junction bases with no gene match: 7. The CDR3 loop is CASSFNPGLAHNEQFF. CDR3 nucleotides: TGTGCCAGCAGCTTCAATCCGGGACTAGCGCACAATGAGCAGTTCTTC.

V usage is TRBV9 and J usage is TRBJ2-3; weak D call: TRBD2 (6 bases). Germline-derived CDR1 and CDR2 are SGDLS and YYNGEE. Trimming removed 4 bases at V and 2 bases at J, with 14 bases between. This CDR3 has 15 amino acids. This CDR3 is CASSMVGGYTDTQYF. DNA of the CDR3: TGTGCCAGCAGCATGGTGGGGGGATACACAGATACGCAGTATTTT.

The rearrangement links TRBV6-1 to TRBJ1-2; maybe TRBD1 (5 bases). CDR3 length: 12 residues. Trimming removed 2 bases from V and 8 bases from J, with 9 bases in between. CDR1 and CDR2 from the germline V gene are MNHNS and SASEGT. DNA for the CDR3: TGTGCCAGCAGTGAATTTTGGGACGGCTACACCTTC. It yields the protein CASSEFWDGYTF.

The J gene is TRBJ1-5, the V gene TRBV10-3; TRBD1 agrees at 8 bases. CDR3 length: 15 amino acids. The V and J ends lost 6 bases and 0 bases, in that order; junction bases with no gene match: 4. CDR1 is ENHRY and CDR2 is SYGVKD in the germline V gene. Written as DNA, the CDR3 is TGTGCCATCAGCGGGACAGGCTATAGCAATCAGCCCCAGCATTTT. Translated, it gives CAISGTGYSNQPQHF.

The V gene is TRBV19, the J gene TRBJ2-2; 8 bases agree with TRBD2. V shed 5 bases and J 3 bases; nucleotides not matched to a gene: 2. CDR3 length: 14 residues. The germline V gene has CDR1 LNHDA and CDR2 SQIVND (reference sequence). The CDR3 nucleotides read TGTGCCAGTAGTCCGGGAGGGTACACCGGGGAGCTGTTTTTT. Translating it yields CASSPGGYTGELFF.

The V gene is TRBV7-3, the J gene TRBJ2-1; a possible D gene is TRBD2 (5 bases). The CDR3 contains 15 residues. The V gene lost 0 bases and the J gene lost 6 bases, with 12 bases spanning the gap. CDR1 and CDR2 (germline): SGHTA, FQGTGA. Here the CDR3 DNA reads TGTGCCAGCAGCTTAACATCGGGAACTTTCAATGAGCAGTTCTTC. It specifies CASSLTSGTFNEQFF.

The genes are TRBV5-1 and TRBJ2-1; the D gene is possibly TRBD2 (6 bases). There are 17 residues in the CDR3. V lost 3 bases to trimming and J lost 5 bases, with 21 bases between them. Germline CDR1 and CDR2: SGHRS and YFSETQ. CDR3 sequence: CASSSPAGSSRDNEQFF. In nucleotides, the CDR3 is TGCGCCAGCAGCTCCCCCGCGGGGTCTTCTCGGGACAATGAGCAGTTCTTC.

In this sample, this clone turned up once. This rearrangement joins TRBV4-3 to TRBJ2-1; the match to TRBD2 covers 13 bases. Trimming cost V 3 bases and J 7 bases; bases outside gene matches: 15. The CDR3 contains 19 residues. Germline V CDR1 and CDR2: LGHNA, YSLEER. The DNA for the CDR3 is TGCGCCAGCAGCCAGGGACTAGCGGGATCCAACGGGGCCCAAAATGAGCAGTTCTTC. Its protein is CASSQGLAGSNGAQNEQFF.

The V gene is TRBV7-9, the J gene TRBJ2-2, with 11 bases that match TRBD2. The germline gives CDR1 SEHNR, CDR2 FQNEAQ (reference sequence). After removal of 1 base from V and 4 bases from J, the junction contained 2 bases not matched to a gene. The CDR3 covers 16 residues. CDR3 in DNA: TGTGCCAGCAGCTTAGGGCTAGCGGGAGGCACCGGGGAGCTGTTTTTT. Its protein product is CASSLGLAGGTGELFF.

Only a few counts were recorded for this clone. The V call is TRBV28, the J call TRBJ2-1, with 10 nucleotides matching TRBD1. Germline trimming cut 6 bases from V and 8 bases from J; bases unmatched to any gene: 13. The germline CDR1 and CDR2 sequences are MDHEN and SYDVKM. There are 16 residues in the CDR3. The CDR3 protein is CASRFPQTGGRDEQFF. In DNA form, the CDR3 reads TGTGCCAGCAGATTCCCCCAGACAGGGGGCAGGGATGAGCAGTTCTTC.

The chain carries TRBV30 and TRBJ2-2; D is perhaps TRBD1 (6 bases). The V and J ends lost 1 base and 8 bases respectively, with 8 bases between them. The germline CDR1 and CDR2 sequences are GTSNPN and SVGIG (reference sequence). The CDR3 sequence is 12 residues long. CDR3 sequence: CAWSEGVGELFF. The CDR3 DNA follows: TGTGCCTGGAGTGAGGGGGTTGGGGAGCTGTTTTTT.

The rearrangement links TRBV7-9 to TRBJ1-1; no firm D call. This CDR3 is built from 13 residues. CDR1 and CDR2 (germline): SEHNR, FQNEAQ (reference sequence). The V end was cut by 8 bases, the J end by 0 bases, with 10 bases between. CDR3 sequence: CASHGQMNTEAFF. The CDR3, as DNA: TGTGCCAGCCACGGGCAGATGAACACTGAAGCTTTCTTT.

The rearrangement uses TRBV7-2 and TRBJ2-2, with no clear D. CDR1 SGHTA and CDR2 FQGNSA come from the germline V gene. Trimming pared 5 bases from V and 8 bases from J, leaving 12 bases between. The CDR3 has 13 residues. CDR3 sequence reads: CASSAQVRGELFF. As DNA, the CDR3 is TGTGCCAGCAGCGCTCAAGTTAGGGGGGAGCTGTTTTTT.

The chain has TRBV4-1 and TRBJ1-3; 7 bases map to TRBD1. This CDR3 contains 17 residues. The germline gives CDR1 MGHRA, CDR2 YSYEKL. The ends lost 0 bases at V and 4 bases at J; junction bases unmatched: 9. The CDR3 DNA reads as TGCGCCAGCAGCCAAGAGCAGGGCAGGGGGAACGGAAACACCATATATTTT. Translation: CASSQEQGRGNGNTIYF.

This clone was observed a handful of times. This chain links TRBV7-9 with TRBJ2-7; 9 nucleotides agree with TRBD1. Germline-derived CDR1 and CDR2 are SEHNR and FQNEAQ (reference sequence). This CDR3 comprises 16 residues. Trimming removed 7 bases from V and 5 bases from J; junction bases left unmatched: 15. As DNA, the CDR3 is TGTGCCAGCAACCCCACTCGCGGGACAGGGCTTAACGAGCAGTACTTC. Translation gives CASNPTRGTGLNEQYF.

The chain is built from TRBV9 and TRBJ1-4; 12 bases are a match to TRBD1. V was pared by 3 bases and J by 5 bases, with 11 bases of the junction left unmatched. The CDR3 is 18 residues long. Germline V gives CDR1 SGDLS, CDR2 YYNGEE. CDR3 sequence: CASSASGGQGALNEKLFF. The CDR3 DNA reads TGTGCCAGCAGCGCAAGTGGGGGACAGGGGGCGCTGAATGAAAAACTGTTTTTT.

The chain is built from TRBV6-6 and TRBJ1-4; D uncertain. Trimming left V 5 bases short and J 5 bases short, with 15 bases between. CDR1 and CDR2 from the germline V gene are MNHNY and SVGAGI (reference sequence). The CDR3 consists of 15 residues. The CDR3 reads CASSPRTGPNEKLFF. Written as DNA, the CDR3 is TGTGCCAGCAGTCCCAGGACGGGTCCAAATGAAAAACTGTTTTTT.